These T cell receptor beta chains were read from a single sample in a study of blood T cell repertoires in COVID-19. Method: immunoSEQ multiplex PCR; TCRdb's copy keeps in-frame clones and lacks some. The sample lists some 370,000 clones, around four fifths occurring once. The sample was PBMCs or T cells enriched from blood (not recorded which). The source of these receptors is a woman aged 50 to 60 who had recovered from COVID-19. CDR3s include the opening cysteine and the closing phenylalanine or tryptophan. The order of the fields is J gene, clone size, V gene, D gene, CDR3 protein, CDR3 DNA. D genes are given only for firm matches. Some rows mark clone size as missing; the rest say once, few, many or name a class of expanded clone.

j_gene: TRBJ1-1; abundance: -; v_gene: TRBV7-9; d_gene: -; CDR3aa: CASSFGNPEAFF; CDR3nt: TGTGCCAGCAGCTTCGGGAACCCTGAAGCTTTCTTT
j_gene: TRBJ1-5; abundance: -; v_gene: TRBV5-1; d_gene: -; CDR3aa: CASSLGSLPSQPQHF; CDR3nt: TGCGCCAGCAGCTTGGGTTCACTTCCAAGCCAGCCCCAGCATTTT
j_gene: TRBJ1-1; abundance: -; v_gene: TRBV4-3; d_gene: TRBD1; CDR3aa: CASSRNRGTEAFF; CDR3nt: TGCGCCAGCAGCCGGAACAGGGGCACTGAAGCTTTCTTT
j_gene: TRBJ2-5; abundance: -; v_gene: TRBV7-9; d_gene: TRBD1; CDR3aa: CASIQGQGDQETQYF; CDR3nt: TGTGCCAGCATCCAAGGACAGGGGGACCAAGAGACCCAGTACTTC
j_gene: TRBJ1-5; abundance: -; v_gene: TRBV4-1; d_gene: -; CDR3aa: CASSQGRGQPQHF; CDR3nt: TGCGCCAGCAGCCAGGGAAGGGGTCAGCCCCAGCATTTT
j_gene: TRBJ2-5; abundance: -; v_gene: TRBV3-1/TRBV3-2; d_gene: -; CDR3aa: CASSHDWRSGEYQETQYF; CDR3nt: TGTGCCAGCAGCCACGATTGGAGGAGCGGAGAGTACCAAGAGACCCAGTACTTC
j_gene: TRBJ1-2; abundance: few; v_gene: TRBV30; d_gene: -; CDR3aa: CAWSGGGYYGYTF; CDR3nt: TGTGCCTGGAGCGGGGGGGGATACTATGGCTACACCTTC
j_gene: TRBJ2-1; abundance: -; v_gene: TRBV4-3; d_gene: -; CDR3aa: CASSQERTRIPNEQFF; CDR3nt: TGCGCCAGCAGCCAAGAGAGGACAAGGATCCCTAATGAGCAGTTCTTC
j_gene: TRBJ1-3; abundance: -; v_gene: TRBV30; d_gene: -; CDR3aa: CAWSGGNTIYF; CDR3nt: TGTGCCTGGAGCGGTGGAAACACCATATATTTT
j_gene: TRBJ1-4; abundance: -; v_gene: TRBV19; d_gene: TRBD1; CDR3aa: CASSQNGQGLVGIEKLFF; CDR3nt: TGTGCCAGTAGTCAAAACGGACAGGGGCTGGTTGGTATTGAAAAACTGTTTTTT
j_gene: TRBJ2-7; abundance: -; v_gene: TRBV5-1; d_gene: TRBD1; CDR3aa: CASSLQGVLDEQYF; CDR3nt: TGCGCCAGCAGCTTACAGGGGGTGCTGGACGAGCAGTACTTC
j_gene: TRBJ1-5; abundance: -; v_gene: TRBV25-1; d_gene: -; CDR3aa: CASSGRGWDQPQHF; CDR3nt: TGTGCCAGCAGTGGGAGGGGATGGGATCAGCCCCAGCATTTT
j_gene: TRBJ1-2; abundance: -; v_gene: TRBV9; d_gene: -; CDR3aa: CASSAQGMGGYTF; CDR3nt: TGTGCCAGCAGCGCCCAGGGGATGGGTGGCTACACCTTC
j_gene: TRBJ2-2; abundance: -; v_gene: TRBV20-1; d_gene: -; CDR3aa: CSASQNTGELFF; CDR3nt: TGCAGTGCTAGTCAAAACACCGGGGAGCTGTTTTTT
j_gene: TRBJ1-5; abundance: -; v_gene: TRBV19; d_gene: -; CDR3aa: CASSINQGIAYQPQHF; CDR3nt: TGTGCCAGTAGTATTAACCAGGGGATAGCGTATCAGCCCCAGCATTTT
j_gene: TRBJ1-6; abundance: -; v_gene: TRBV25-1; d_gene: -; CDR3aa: CASSEFPGMGNSPLHF; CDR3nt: TGTGCCAGCAGTGAATTTCCAGGGATGGGTAATTCACCCCTCCACTTT
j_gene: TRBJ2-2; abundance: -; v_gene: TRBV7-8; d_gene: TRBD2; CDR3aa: CASSLGGLAGSGELFF; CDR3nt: TGTGCCAGCAGCTTAGGTGGACTAGCGGGTTCCGGGGAGCTGTTTTTT
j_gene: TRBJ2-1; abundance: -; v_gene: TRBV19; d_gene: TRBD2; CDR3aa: CASNKRGLSSSYNEQFF; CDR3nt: TGTGCCAGTAACAAAAGGGGACTATCAAGCTCCTACAATGAGCAGTTCTTC
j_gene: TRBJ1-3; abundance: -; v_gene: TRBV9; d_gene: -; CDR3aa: CASSESGRDTIYF; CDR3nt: TGTGCCAGCAGCGAGTCGGGGAGGGACACCATATATTTT
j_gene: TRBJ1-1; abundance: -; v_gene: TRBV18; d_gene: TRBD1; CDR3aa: CASSPRQGGWNTEAFF; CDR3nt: TGTGCCAGCTCACCACGGCAGGGGGGTTGGAACACTGAAGCTTTCTTT
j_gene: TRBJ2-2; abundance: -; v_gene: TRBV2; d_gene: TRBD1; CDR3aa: CASRGDSAFTGELFF; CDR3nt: TGTGCCAGCAGGGGGGACAGTGCCTTCACCGGGGAGCTGTTTTTT
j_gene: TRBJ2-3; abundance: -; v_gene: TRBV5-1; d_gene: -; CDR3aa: CASSFLQGQTDTQYF; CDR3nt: TGCGCCAGCAGCTTCCTTCAGGGGCAAACAGATACGCAGTATTTT
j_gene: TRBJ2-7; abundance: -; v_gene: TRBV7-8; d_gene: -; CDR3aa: CASSLYSSYEQYF; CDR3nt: TGTGCCAGCAGCTTATATTCGTCCTACGAGCAGTACTTC
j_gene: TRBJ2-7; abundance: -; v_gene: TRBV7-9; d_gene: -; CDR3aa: CASSLNFYEQYF; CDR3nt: TGTGCCAGCAGCCTAAACTTCTACGAGCAGTACTTC
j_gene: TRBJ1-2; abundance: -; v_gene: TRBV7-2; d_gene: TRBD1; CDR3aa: CASSLTGQRYGYTF; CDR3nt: TGTGCCAGCAGCTTGACGGGACAGCGCTATGGCTACACCTTC
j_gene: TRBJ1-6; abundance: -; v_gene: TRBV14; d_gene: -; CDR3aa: CASSQESYNSPLHF; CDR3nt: TGTGCCAGCAGCCAAGAGAGCTATAATTCACCCCTCCACTTT
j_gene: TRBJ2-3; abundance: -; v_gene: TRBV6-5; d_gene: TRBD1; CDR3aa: CASSYGRGDTQYF; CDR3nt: TGTGCCAGCAGTTACGGCAGGGGGGATACGCAGTATTTT
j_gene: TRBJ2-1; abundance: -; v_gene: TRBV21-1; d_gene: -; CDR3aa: CASSERLAGGPSSEQFF; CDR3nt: TGTGCCAGCAGCGAAAGGCTAGCGGGAGGGCCGAGTTCTGAGCAGTTCTTC
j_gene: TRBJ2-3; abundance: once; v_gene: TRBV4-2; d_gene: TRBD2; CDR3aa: CASSHNLAALTDTQYF; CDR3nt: TGTGCCAGCAGCCACAACCTAGCGGCTCTCACAGATACGCAGTATTTT
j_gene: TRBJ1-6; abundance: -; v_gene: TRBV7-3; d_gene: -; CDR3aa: CASSGDGGNSPLHF; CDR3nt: TGTGCCAGCAGCGGGGACGGGGGGAATTCACCCCTCCACTTT
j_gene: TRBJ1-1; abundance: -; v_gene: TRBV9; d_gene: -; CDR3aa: CASSVGVTSNTEAFF; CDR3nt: TGTGCCAGCAGCGTAGGAGTGACATCGAACACTGAAGCTTTCTTT
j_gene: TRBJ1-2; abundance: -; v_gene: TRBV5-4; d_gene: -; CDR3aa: CASSLREGGYTF; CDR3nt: TGTGCCAGCAGCTTGCGGGAGGGGGGCTACACCTTC
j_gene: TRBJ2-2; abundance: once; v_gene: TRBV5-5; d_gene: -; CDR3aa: CASSLRPGAGELFF; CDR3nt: TGTGCCAGCAGCCTCCGGCCAGGGGCCGGGGAGCTGTTTTTT
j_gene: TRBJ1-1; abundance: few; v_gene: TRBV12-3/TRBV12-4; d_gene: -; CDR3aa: CASSAQVSEAFF; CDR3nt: TGTGCCAGCAGTGCACAGGTTTCTGAAGCTTTCTTT
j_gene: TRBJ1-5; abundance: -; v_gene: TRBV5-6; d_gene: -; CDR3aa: CASSLGRGQPQHF; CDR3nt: TGTGCCAGCAGCTTGGGAAGGGGGCAGCCCCAGCATTTT
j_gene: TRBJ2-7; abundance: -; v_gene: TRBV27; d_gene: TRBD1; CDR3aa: CASRPQGQGHEQYF; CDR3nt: TGTGCCAGCAGACCTCAAGGACAGGGCCACGAGCAGTACTTC
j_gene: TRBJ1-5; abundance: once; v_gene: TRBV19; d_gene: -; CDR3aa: CASSIDHGVGNQPQHF; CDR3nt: TGTGCCAGTAGTATAGATCACGGGGTTGGCAATCAGCCCCAGCATTTT
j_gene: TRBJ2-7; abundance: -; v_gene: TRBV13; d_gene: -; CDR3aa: CASSRVGGPNSLYF; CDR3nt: TGTGCCAGCAGCCGTGTCGGGGGGCCGAATTCGCTGTACTTC
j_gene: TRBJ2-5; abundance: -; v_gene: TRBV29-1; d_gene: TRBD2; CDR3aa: CSGGEGTRVNF; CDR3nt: TGCAGCGGTGGGGAGGGGACCCGGGTCAACTTC
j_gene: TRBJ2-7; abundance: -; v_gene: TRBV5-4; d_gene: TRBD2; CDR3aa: CASSPPGLAVDEQYF; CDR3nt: TGTGCCAGCAGCCCGCCGGGACTAGCGGTTGACGAGCAGTACTTC
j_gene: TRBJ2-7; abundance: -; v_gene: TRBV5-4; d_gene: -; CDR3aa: CASSLAGRNYEQYF; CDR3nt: TGTGCCAGCAGCCTCGCGGGCAGAAACTACGAGCAGTACTTC
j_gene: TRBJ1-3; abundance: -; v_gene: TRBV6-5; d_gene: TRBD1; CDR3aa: CASGHRGLGNTIYF; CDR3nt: TGTGCCAGCGGCCACAGGGGGCTAGGAAACACCATATATTTT
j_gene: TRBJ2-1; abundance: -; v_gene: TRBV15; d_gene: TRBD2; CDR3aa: CATSRGFPGLAGNEQFF; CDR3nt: TGTGCCACCAGCAGAGGGTTCCCGGGACTAGCGGGGAATGAGCAGTTCTTC